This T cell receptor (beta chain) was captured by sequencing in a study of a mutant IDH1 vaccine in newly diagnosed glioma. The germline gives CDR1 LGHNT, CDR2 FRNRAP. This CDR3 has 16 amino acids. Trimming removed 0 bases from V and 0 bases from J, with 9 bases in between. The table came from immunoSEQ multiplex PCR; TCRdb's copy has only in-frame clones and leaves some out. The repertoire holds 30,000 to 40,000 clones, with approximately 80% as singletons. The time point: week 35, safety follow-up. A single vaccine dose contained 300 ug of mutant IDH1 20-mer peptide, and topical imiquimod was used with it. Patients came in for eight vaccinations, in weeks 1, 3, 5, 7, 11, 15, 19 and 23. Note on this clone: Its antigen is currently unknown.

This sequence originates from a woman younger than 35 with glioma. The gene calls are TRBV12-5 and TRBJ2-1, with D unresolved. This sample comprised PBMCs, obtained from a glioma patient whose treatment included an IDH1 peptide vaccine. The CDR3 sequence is CASGLVRQSSYNEQFF. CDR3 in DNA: TGTGCTAGTGGTTTGGTACGGCAGAGCTCCTACAATGAGCAGTTCTTC.